The present T cell receptor beta chain was sequenced within a study of cytomegalovirus exposure and HLA in healthy donors. Germline CDR1 MNHNS, CDR2 SASEGT. The CDR3 spans 13 residues. The V end was cut by 0 bases, the J end by 9 bases, with 8 bases between. It was with 60 Vbeta and 13 Jbeta primers that the PCR ran. Clones were sequenced by immunoSEQ multiplex PCR, and TCRdb holds only the in-frame ones, with some missing. This table holds roughly 280,000 clones, around two thirds found once. The chain joins TRBV6-1 to TRBJ2-2; weak D call: TRBD2 (5 bases). Sequenced input: PBMCs. This receptor was taken from a female donor in good health and CMV-seronegative. CDR3 DNA sequence: TGTGCCAGCAGTGAAGCGGAGGCCAGGGAGCTGTTTTTT. Amino acids: CASSEAEARELFF.